Each of the 27 T cell receptor beta chains below was sequenced from the same sample in a study of T-cell memory formation after mild COVID-19. TCRdb recomputed calls from the 5' RACE reads with MiXCR, one row per CDR3 protein. The sample carries approximately 200,000 distinct CDR3 sequences, 16% recorded once. Sequencing input: PBMCs or a T cell subset sorted from them (not recorded which). These receptor sequences come from an adult woman who had mild COVID-19 (a few samples of this study predate the infection). Cell type and time point are not known.

The genes are TRBV9 and TRBJ1-1; no clear D gene. The V end was cut by 0 bases, the J end by 0 bases, with 6 bases between. The CDR3 consists of 14 residues. Germline V lookup: CDR1 SGDLS, CDR2 YYNGEE. This CDR3 is CASSVGVMNTEAFF. The CDR3 bases are TGTGCCAGCAGCGTAGGGGTCATGAACACTGAAGCTTTCTTT.

This clonotype was counted only a few times. The chain couples TRBV25-1 to TRBJ2-1, with 9 bases lining up with TRBD2. CDR3 length: 15 residues. Germline V gene lookup returns CDR1 MGHDK and CDR2 SYGVNS. The V segment lost 3 bases and the J segment 7 bases; nucleotides outside the gene matches: 7. CDR3: CASSDTAGGTNEQFF. The CDR3 DNA reads as TGTGCCAGCAGTGATACAGCGGGAGGTACAAATGAGCAGTTCTTC.

This chain connects TRBV29-1 to TRBJ1-2, with 10 bases fitting TRBD1. The trim removed 7 bases at V and 8 bases at J, leaving 4 bases unmatched. CDR1 is SQVTM, CDR2 ANQGSEA, per germline. The CDR3 totals 11 residues. The CDR3, as DNA: TGCAGCGGGGGGACAGGGGAGGGCTACACCTTC. Its protein is CSGGTGEGYTF.

V and J are TRBV10-3 and TRBJ2-3; 7 bases map to TRBD2. V trimming: 3 bases; J trimming: 8 bases; junction bases outside the gene matches: 11. CDR1 and CDR2 from the germline V gene are ENHRY and SYGVKD. The CDR3 is 15 amino acids. CDR3 DNA: TGTGCCATCAGTGAAAGGGGACTACAACCTATTACGCAGTATTTT. Translating it yields CAISERGLQPITQYF.

The rearrangement links TRBV5-1 to TRBJ1-1; D is ambiguous. This CDR3 has 16 residues. Trimming left V 2 bases short and J 6 bases short, with 20 bases between. Germline CDR1 and CDR2: SGHRS and YFSETQ. CDR3 sequence (DNA): TGCGCCAGCAGCTTCCGAAGTTACGGGGAAATGGCTGAAGCTTTCTTT. Its protein is CASSFRSYGEMAEAFF.

This clonotype came up a few times. CDR3 sequence reads: CSAALEKVPTDTQYF. In nucleotides, the CDR3 is TGCAGTGCCGCCCTAGAGAAAGTACCCACAGATACGCAGTATTTT. The chain has TRBV20-1 and TRBJ2-3, with no clear D. This CDR3 has 15 amino acids. Germline CDR1 is DFQATT and CDR2 is SNEGSKA (reference sequence). The ends were cut back, 6 bases at V and 2 bases at J, with 18 bases in the middle.

Only a few counts were recorded for this clonotype. The rearrangement uses TRBV6-6 and TRBJ2-7; D is tentatively TRBD1 or TRBD2 (5 bases each). This CDR3 has 16 residues. Germline V gene sequence: CDR1 MNHNY, CDR2 SVGAGI (reference sequence). Trimming stripped 7 bases from V and 0 bases from J, with 19 bases between. CDR3 loop: CASTAGMGESSYEQYF. The CDR3 region has the DNA TGTGCCAGCACGGCAGGGATGGGGGAAAGCTCCTACGAGCAGTACTTC.

This clonotype was detected only a few times. V is TRBV7-3 and J is TRBJ2-7; 10 nucleotides agree with TRBD1. V shed 5 bases, J shed 6 bases, and the junction held 10 bases outside the gene matches. This CDR3 is 15 amino acids long. Germline V gives CDR1 SGHTA, CDR2 FQGTGA. DNA of the CDR3: TGTGCCAGCAGCCGGACAGGGGGATCTATAGGCGAGCAGTACTTC. It encodes CASSRTGGSIGEQYF.

The CDR3 sequence is CASRPELAPRGTDTQYF. Here the CDR3 DNA reads TGTGCCAGTAGGCCGGAATTAGCTCCCCGCGGGACAGATACGCAGTATTTT. This chain links TRBV19 with TRBJ2-3, with D possibly matching TRBD2 (5 bases). Germline CDR1 is LNHDA and CDR2 is SQIVND (reference sequence). V was shortened by 6 bases and J by 3 bases, with 22 bases between the two germline ends. There are 17 residues in the CDR3.

This clonotype was seen a few times. The chain employs TRBV12-3 or TRBV12-4 and TRBJ2-3, with 10 bases matching TRBD2. With V trimmed by 7 bases and J by 2 bases, 9 bases remained unmatched. The CDR3 is 16 residues long. The CDR3 protein is CASKLRTSGNTDTQYF. The CDR3 DNA is TGTGCCAGCAAACTTAGGACTAGCGGAAACACAGATACGCAGTATTTT.

This chain uses TRBV25-1 with TRBJ2-3; a weak D match, TRBD2 (5 bases). Germline V gene data show CDR1 as MGHDK and CDR2 as SYGVNS. Trimming took 0 bases from V and 3 from J, leaving 10 bases between them. The CDR3 loop spans 15 amino acids. CDR3 protein: CASSEYARETDTQYF. In DNA form, the CDR3 reads TGTGCCAGCAGTGAATATGCGAGGGAGACAGATACGCAGTATTTT.

This clonotype was seen ten or more times. The chain joins TRBV7-9 to TRBJ1-6; no definite D call. Trimming removed 4 bases from V and 5 bases from J, with 15 bases in between. Germline CDR1 is SEHNR and CDR2 is FQNEAQ (reference sequence). The CDR3 consists of 16 residues. The CDR3 sequence is CASSSMRTGNNSPLHF. CDR3 DNA: TGTGCCAGCAGCTCGATGCGGACCGGCAATAATTCACCCCTCCACTTT.

This sequence joins TRBV30 and TRBJ2-2, with D perhaps assigned TRBD1 or TRBD2 (5 bases each). Germline V lookup: CDR1 GTSNPN, CDR2 SVGIG (reference sequence). This CDR3 region has 18 residues. V lost 0 bases and J lost 4, with 21 bases in between. DNA of the CDR3: TGTGCCTGGAGTGTTTATCCGGGGCCGGGCGGGTCCACCGGGGAGCTGTTTTTT. It specifies CAWSVYPGPGGSTGELFF. Looking up the rest from reference TRBV30 and TRBJ2-2 gives the full variable domain: SQTIHQWPATLVQPVGSPLSLECTVEGTSNPNLYWYRQAAGRGLQLLFYSVGIGQISSEVPQNLSASRPQDRQFILSSKKLLLSDSGFYLCAWSVYPGPGGSTGELFFGEGSRLTVL.

This clonotype was found a few times. The chain recombines TRBV6-4 with TRBJ2-3, with 8 bases fitting TRBD1. The CDR3 is 14 residues long. Losses at the gene ends were 4 bases for V and 5 bases for J; bases not matched to a gene: 5. In germline, CDR1 is MRHNA, CDR2 SNTAGT. CDR3: CASSAQGAGDTQYF. In nucleotides, the CDR3 is TGTGCCAGCAGTGCCCAGGGGGCAGGAGATACGCAGTATTTT.

CDR3 bases: TGCGCCAGCAGCAAGTCGGTGGGCAATGAGCAGTTCTTC. It is translated as CASSKSVGNEQFF. The chain recombines TRBV5-1 with TRBJ2-1; D ambiguous. Trimming took off 4 bases at V and 6 bases at J, with 11 bases between the two ends. CDR1 is SGHRS and CDR2 is YFSETQ in the germline V gene. This CDR3 spans 13 amino acids.

This clonotype was seen a few times. Sequence at one end of the junction differs from germline and may be a read error. This chain links TRBV30 with TRBJ2-1, with 8 nucleotides matching TRBD2. The CDR3 totals 11 residues. Per the germline V gene, CDR1 is GTSNPN and CDR2 is SVGIG (reference sequence). The CDR3 loop reads CAWSVRLARVF. As DNA, the CDR3 is TGTGCCTGGAGTGTACGACTAGCGAGGGTCTTC.

This clonotype was recorded many times. This chain connects TRBV7-2 to TRBJ2-5; D is ambiguous. V dropped 5 bases and J dropped 2 bases, with 18 bases sitting between them. The CDR3 extends over 16 amino acids. The germline gives CDR1 SGHTA, CDR2 FQGNSA. Here the CDR3 reads CASSAGGWGRQETQYF. As DNA, the CDR3 is TGTGCCAGCAGCGCCGGCGGATGGGGAAGGCAAGAGACCCAGTACTTC.

The chain employs TRBV7-6 and TRBJ2-1; D gene unclear. Per the germline V gene, CDR1 is SGHVS and CDR2 is FNYEAQ. V was pared by 0 bases and J by 2 bases, with 8 bases between. There are 15 residues in the CDR3. Here the CDR3 DNA reads TGTGCCAGCAGCTTAGCGTCCCAGGCCTACAATGAGCAGTTCTTC. As protein: CASSLASQAYNEQFF.

The chain uses TRBV29-1 and TRBJ1-1; 8 nucleotides match TRBD1. From germline, CDR1 is SQVTM and CDR2 ANQGSEA. The length of the CDR3 is 17 residues. The junction had 21 bases not matched to a gene; V was cut back by 8 bases and J by 4 bases. The CDR3 coding sequence is TGCAGCTTGGGAGGCCGAGACAGGGGCCGCGGGGGCACTGAAGCTTTCTTT. Translation: CSLGGRDRGRGGTEAFF.

The chain employs TRBV30 and TRBJ2-2; 7 nucleotides align to TRBD2. V dropped 3 bases and J dropped 7; count of bases not matched to a gene: 11. The CDR3 has 15 amino acids. Germline CDR1 GTSNPN, CDR2 SVGIG (reference sequence). CDR3 DNA sequence: TGTGCCTGGAGGCCTAGCGGTATGAAGGTCGGGGAGCTGTTTTTT. Translating it yields CAWRPSGMKVGELFF.

This clonotype was picked up a small number of times. The V gene is TRBV6-2 or TRBV6-3, the J gene TRBJ2-3, with D perhaps given as TRBD1 or TRBD2 (7 bases each). The ends were cut back, 6 bases at V and 1 base at J, with 20 bases in the middle. The CDR3 has 17 amino acids. The germline CDR1 and CDR2 sequences are MNHEY and SVGEGT. CDR3 sequence: CASRPRQGGGGTDTQYF. The CDR3 DNA sequence: TGTGCCAGCAGGCCACGCCAGGGAGGGGGCGGCACAGATACGCAGTATTTT.

J is TRBJ2-1 and V is TRBV12-3 or TRBV12-4, with TRBD2 matching over 7 bases. Trimming at V came to 2 bases and at J to 9 bases, leaving 7 bases not matched to a gene. This CDR3 is built from 14 residues. The CDR3 DNA follows: TGTGCCAGCAGTTTACAGAGCGGGATCGGTGAGCAGTTCTTC. This encodes CASSLQSGIGEQFF.

The chain couples TRBV5-5 to TRBJ1-4; 8 bases are a match to TRBD1. Looked up from germline, CDR1 is SGHKS and CDR2 is YYEKEE (reference sequence). CDR3 length: 16 amino acids. The V segment lost 1 base and the J segment 5 bases; nucleotides outside the gene matches: 7. CDR3 protein: CASSLWNGQGNEKLFF. CDR3 nucleotides: TGTGCCAGCAGCTTGTGGAACGGACAGGGAAATGAAAAACTGTTTTTT.

This clonotype was seen a few times. The V and J genes are TRBV6-5 and TRBJ1-6; no clear D. The CDR3 consists of 13 residues. Trimming took 0 bases from V and 8 from J, leaving 5 bases between them. The germline CDR1 and CDR2 sequences are MNHEY and SVGAGI. The CDR3 nucleotides are TGTGCCAGCAGTTACTCGAGGGATTCACCCCTCCACTTT. Amino acids: CASSYSRDSPLHF.

This rearrangement joins TRBV5-1 to TRBJ2-5, with 10 bases fitting TRBD1. Germline V gives CDR1 SGHRS, CDR2 YFSETQ. This CDR3 region has 17 residues. V shed 5 bases and J 2 bases; nucleotides not matched to a gene: 12. CDR3 sequence reads: CASSLGPGQGWQETQYF. The CDR3 DNA follows: TGCGCCAGCAGTCTGGGCCCGGGACAGGGGTGGCAAGAGACCCAGTACTTC.

This clonotype was seen ten or more times. The rearrangement links TRBV5-1 to TRBJ2-1, with 11 bases identical to TRBD2. Unmatched junction bases numbered 9, after V lost 1 base and J lost 6 bases. CDR3 length: 17 residues. The V gene's germline CDR1 is SGHRS and CDR2 YFSETQ. Written as DNA, the CDR3 is TGCGCCAGCAGCTTGTTGCTAACTAGCGGGAGTGGCAATGAGCAGTTCTTC. Residues: CASSLLLTSGSGNEQFF. Filled out from reference TRBV5-1 and TRBJ2-1, the complete variable domain reads KAGVTQTPRYLIKTRGQQVTLSCSPISGHRSVSWYQQTPGQGLQFLFEYFSETQRNKGNFPGRFSGRQFSNSRSEMNVSTLELGDSALYLCASSLLLTSGSGNEQFFGPGTRLTVL.

The chain is built from TRBV6-1 and TRBJ2-1; no firm D call. The V end was cut by 10 bases, the J end by 0 bases, with 10 bases between. Germline values: CDR1 MNHNS, CDR2 SASEGT. This CDR3 region has 13 residues. CDR3 in amino acids: CATLPSSYNEQFF. CDR3 DNA: TGTGCCACCCTTCCCAGCTCCTACAATGAGCAGTTCTTC.